The source of this T cell receptor (beta chain) is a study of blood T cell repertoires in COVID-19. Germline V gene data show CDR1 as LNHDA and CDR2 as SQIVND (reference sequence). V lost 7 bases, J lost 5 bases, and 9 bases stayed unmatched. This CDR3 spans 14 amino acids. This clone appeared a single time. Data came from immunoSEQ multiplex PCR; TCRdb stores just in-frame clones and leaves some out. The repertoire consists of about 200,000 clones, with more than 80% occurring once and the leading ten covering over 7%. Grouping used clinical history reported by participants in a survey and questionnaire. Recovered status in Cohort 3 required two negative PCRs, clearance, or symptom resolution.

The sample comprised PBMCs or T cells enriched from blood (not recorded which). The clonotype comes from a woman between 18 and 29 years old who had recovered from COVID-19. The chain uses TRBV19 and TRBJ1-1, with TRBD1 matching over 8 bases. In DNA, the CDR3 is TGTGCCAGTAACCCGACAGGGGTAATTACTGAAGCTTTCTTT. As protein: CASNPTGVITEAFF.